This T cell receptor beta chain was sequenced during a study of blood T cells in healthy people across ages. The CDR3 is 14 residues long. The V gene lost 7 bases and the J gene lost 1 base, with 14 bases spanning the gap. Germline CDR1 is MNHEY and CDR2 is SMNVEV (reference sequence). PCR was performed a second time for about 7 to 11 cycles using a sample-barcoded 5' primer and a J-beta primer mix. MiXCR was run by TCRdb on the 5' RACE reads, yielding one entry per CDR3 protein. This table has around 800,000 distinct CDR3 sequences, roughly 25% appearing once. The sample also formed part of further work on T cells of mothers and their children.

The TCR sequence derives from a boy between 10 and 17 years old in good health. Material for sequencing was blood. The V call is TRBV27, the J call TRBJ2-7, with D unresolved. The CDR3 protein is CASNEIVLSYEQYF. As DNA, the CDR3 is TGTGCCAGCAATGAGATAGTGCTGTCCTACGAGCAGTACTTC.